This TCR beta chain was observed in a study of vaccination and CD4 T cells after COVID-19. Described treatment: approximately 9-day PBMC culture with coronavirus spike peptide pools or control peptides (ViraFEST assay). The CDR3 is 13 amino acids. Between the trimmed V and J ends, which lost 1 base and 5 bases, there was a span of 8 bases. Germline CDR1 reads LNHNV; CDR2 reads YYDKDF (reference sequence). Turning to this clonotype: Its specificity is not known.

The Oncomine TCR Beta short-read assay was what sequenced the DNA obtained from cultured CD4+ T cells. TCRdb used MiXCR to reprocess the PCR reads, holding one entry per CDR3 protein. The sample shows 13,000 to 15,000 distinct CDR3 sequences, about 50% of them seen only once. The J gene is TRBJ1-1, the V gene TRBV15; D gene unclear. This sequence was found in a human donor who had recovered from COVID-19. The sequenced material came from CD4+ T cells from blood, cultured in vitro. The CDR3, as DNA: TGTGCCACCAGCAGAGCTGGGTTAACTGAAGCTTTCTTT. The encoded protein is CATSRAGLTEAFF.